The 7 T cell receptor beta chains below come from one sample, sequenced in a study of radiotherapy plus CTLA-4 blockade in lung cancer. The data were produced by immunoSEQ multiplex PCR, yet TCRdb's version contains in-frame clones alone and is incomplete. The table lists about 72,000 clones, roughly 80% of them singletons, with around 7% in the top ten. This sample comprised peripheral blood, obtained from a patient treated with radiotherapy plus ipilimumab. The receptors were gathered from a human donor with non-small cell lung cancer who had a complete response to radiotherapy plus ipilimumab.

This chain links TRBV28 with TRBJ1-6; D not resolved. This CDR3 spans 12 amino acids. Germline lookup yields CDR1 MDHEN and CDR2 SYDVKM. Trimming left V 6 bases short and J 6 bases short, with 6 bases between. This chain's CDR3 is CASSSVNSPLHF. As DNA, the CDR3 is TGTGCCAGCAGCAGCGTTAATTCACCCCTCCACTTT.

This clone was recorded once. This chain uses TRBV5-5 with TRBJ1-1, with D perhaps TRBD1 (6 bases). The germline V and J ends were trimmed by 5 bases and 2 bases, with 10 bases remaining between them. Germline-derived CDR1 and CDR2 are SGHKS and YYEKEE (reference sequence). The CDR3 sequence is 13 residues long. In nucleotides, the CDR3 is TGTGCCAGCAGGGTGGACAGCAACACTGAAGCTTTCTTT. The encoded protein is CASRVDSNTEAFF.

The chain's CDR3 is CATDTPVGTGELFF. The CDR3 coding sequence is TGTGCCACCGATACCCCTGTCGGTACCGGGGAGCTGTTTTTT. This chain uses TRBV19 with TRBJ2-2; D gene uncertain. CDR1 LNHDA and CDR2 SQIVND come from the germline V gene (reference sequence). The germline V and J ends were trimmed by 10 bases and 5 bases, with 17 bases remaining between them. This CDR3 comprises 14 residues.

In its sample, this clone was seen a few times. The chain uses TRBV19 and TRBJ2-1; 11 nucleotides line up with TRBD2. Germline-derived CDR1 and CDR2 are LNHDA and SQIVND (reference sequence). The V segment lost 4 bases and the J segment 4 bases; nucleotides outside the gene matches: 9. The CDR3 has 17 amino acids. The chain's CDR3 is CASSTTFSGRGYNEQFF. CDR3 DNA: TGTGCCAGTAGTACCACCTTTAGCGGGAGGGGTTACAATGAGCAGTTCTTC.

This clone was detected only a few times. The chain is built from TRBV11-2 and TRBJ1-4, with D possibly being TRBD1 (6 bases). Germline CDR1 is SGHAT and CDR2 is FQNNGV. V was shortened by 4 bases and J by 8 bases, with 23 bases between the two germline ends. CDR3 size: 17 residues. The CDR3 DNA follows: TGTGCCAGCAGCTCCATGGGGTTGGGGGCCCTTGGAGAAAAACTGTTTTTT. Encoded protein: CASSSMGLGALGEKLFF.

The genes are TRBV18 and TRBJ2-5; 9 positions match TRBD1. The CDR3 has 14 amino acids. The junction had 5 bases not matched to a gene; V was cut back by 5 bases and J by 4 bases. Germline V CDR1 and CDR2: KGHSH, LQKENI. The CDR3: CASSTGTGTETQYF. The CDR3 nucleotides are TGTGCCAGCTCAACCGGGACAGGGACAGAGACCCAGTACTTC.

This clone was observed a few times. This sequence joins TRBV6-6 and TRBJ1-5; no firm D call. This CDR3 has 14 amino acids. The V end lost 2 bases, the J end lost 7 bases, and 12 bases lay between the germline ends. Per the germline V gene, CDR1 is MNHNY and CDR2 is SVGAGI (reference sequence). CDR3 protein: CASSYTPQWQPQHF. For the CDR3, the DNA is TGTGCCAGCAGTTACACCCCGCAGTGGCAGCCCCAGCATTTT.